This entry lists 18 T cell receptor beta chains sequenced from one sample in a study of identical twins. TCRdb re-called the 5' RACE reads through MiXCR, storing one row per CDR3 protein. The data show approximately 250,000 distinct CDR3 sequences, roughly 7.1% seen once. The same sample was also used in a study of T cells expressing NK-cell markers.

Source material: CD8+ T cells sorted from blood. The receptor set was obtained from a woman in her late teens or twenties in good health.

In nucleotides, the CDR3 is TGCAGTGCTAGGTGGGGGGAGACAGATACGCAGTATTTT. It specifies CSARWGETDTQYF. The rearrangement uses TRBV20-1 and TRBJ2-3; a weak D match, TRBD2 (6 bases). Germline CDR1 is DFQATT and CDR2 is SNEGSKA (reference sequence). V was trimmed by 3 bases and J by 3 bases, leaving 10 bases between them. This CDR3 spans 13 amino acids.

This chain connects TRBV9 to TRBJ1-2; D is undetermined. There are 17 residues in the CDR3. The germline CDR1 and CDR2 sequences are SGDLS and YYNGEE. Trimming left V 0 bases short and J 8 bases short, with 23 bases between. The CDR3: CASSVGLGSVGFGGYTF. Written as DNA, the CDR3 is TGTGCCAGCAGCGTAGGGCTTGGGAGTGTGGGCTTTGGCGGCTACACCTTC.

This clonotype was seen a handful of times. The J gene is TRBJ2-7, the V gene TRBV7-9; D possibly uses TRBD1 or TRBD2 (6 bases each). V was cut by 0 bases and J by 2 bases, with 11 bases left in between. Per germline, CDR1 SEHNR and CDR2 FQNEAQ (reference sequence). The CDR3 spans 15 residues. The DNA of the CDR3 is TGTGCCAGCAGCTTAGCGGGGGGCAGAGCCTACGAGCAGTACTTC. This gives the protein CASSLAGGRAYEQYF.

This clonotype has just a few counts. The chain couples TRBV6-5 to TRBJ2-1; TRBD2 matches at 15 bases. The germline CDR1 and CDR2 sequences are MNHEY and SVGAGI. This CDR3 has 19 residues. The junction had 5 bases not matched to a gene; V was cut back by 0 bases and J by 2 bases. The chain's CDR3 is CASSYSPGLAGGAYNEQFF. The CDR3 bases are TGTGCCAGCAGTTACTCTCCGGGACTAGCGGGGGGAGCCTACAATGAGCAGTTCTTC.

The rearrangement links TRBV16 to TRBJ1-2; 7 nucleotides align to TRBD1. The CDR3 sequence is 15 residues long. From germline, CDR1 is KGHSY and CDR2 FQNENV. Trimming cost V 3 bases and J 5 bases; bases outside gene matches: 9. The CDR3 DNA is TGTGCCAGCAGCCACAACAGGGGCGGACATTATGGCTACACCTTC. Residues: CASSHNRGGHYGYTF.

V usage is TRBV6-5 and J usage is TRBJ1-1, with no clear D. V was trimmed by 0 bases and J by 5 bases, leaving 7 bases between them. This CDR3 contains 13 residues. Germline lookup yields CDR1 MNHEY and CDR2 SVGAGI. This chain's CDR3 is CASSYSKRTEAFF. CDR3 DNA: TGTGCCAGCAGTTACTCGAAACGAACTGAAGCTTTCTTT.

A few counts support this clonotype. The chain joins TRBV6-5 to TRBJ1-2, with D perhaps TRBD1 (6 bases). The V end lost 2 bases, the J end lost 3 bases, and 19 bases lay between the germline ends. Germline assignment: CDR1 MNHEY and CDR2 SVGAGI. The CDR3 has 17 residues. CDR3 in amino acids: CASSYLYRVKNDYGYTF. CDR3 nucleotide sequence: TGTGCCAGCAGTTACCTATACAGGGTGAAGAATGACTATGGCTACACCTTC.

This clonotype was picked up a small number of times. V usage is TRBV5-5 and J usage is TRBJ2-1; 9 positions match TRBD1. Germline lookup yields CDR1 SGHKS and CDR2 YYEKEE (reference sequence). V trimming: 3 bases; J trimming: 7 bases; junction bases outside the gene matches: 2. The CDR3 runs to 13 residues. The CDR3: CASSWDRVNEQFF. DNA for the CDR3: TGTGCCAGCAGCTGGGACAGGGTTAATGAGCAGTTCTTC.

At least ten counts were recorded for this clonotype. The J gene is TRBJ2-3, the V gene TRBV11-2; a possible D gene is TRBD2 (5 bases). Germline V gives CDR1 SGHAT, CDR2 FQNNGV. Trimming took off 0 bases at V and 1 base at J, with 8 bases between the two ends. The CDR3 length is 15 residues. The CDR3 loop reads CASSLEGSGTDTQYF. CDR3 DNA: TGTGCCAGCAGCTTAGAGGGGAGCGGCACAGATACGCAGTATTTT.

The rearrangement links TRBV27 to TRBJ2-3; 9 nucleotides line up with TRBD2. Germline-derived CDR1 and CDR2 are MNHEY and SMNVEV (reference sequence). The CDR3 is made up of 15 amino acids. V lost 2 bases to trimming and J lost 6 bases; unmatched junction nucleotides: 6. The CDR3 DNA follows: TGTGCCAGCAGTTTAATCCAGCGGGAGGTGGATACGCAGTATTTT. Its protein product is CASSLIQREVDTQYF.

This clonotype was seen repeatedly, ten times or more. The chain couples TRBV9 to TRBJ2-7, with 8 bases aligning to TRBD2. The V gene's germline CDR1 is SGDLS and CDR2 YYNGEE. Trimming took 3 bases from V and 2 from J; bases not matched to a gene: 4. The CDR3 has 14 amino acids. Here the CDR3 reads CASSGSGGPYEQYF. DNA for the CDR3: TGTGCCAGCAGCGGTTCGGGGGGGCCCTACGAGCAGTACTTC.

In its sample, this clonotype was seen a few times. The rearrangement uses TRBV12-3 or TRBV12-4 and TRBJ1-1, with 7 bases lining up with TRBD1. The CDR3 loop spans 13 amino acids. V gave up 6 bases and J gave up 3 bases; unmatched junction bases: 4. This chain's CDR3 is CASSKGTDTEAFF. The CDR3 DNA follows: TGTGCCAGCAGCAAAGGGACAGACACTGAAGCTTTCTTT.

This clonotype was observed a few times. The chain employs TRBV21-1 and TRBJ1-2. TRBV21-1 is reported as a pseudogene. The CDR3 consists of 15 residues. The CDR3 region is CASKKWSGNGYGYTF. DNA for the CDR3: TGTGCCAGCAAGAAATGGTCGGGGAACGGCTATGGCTACACCTTC.

The chain joins TRBV11-2 to TRBJ2-1; TRBD2 matches at 10 bases. J gave up 7 bases and V 1 base, and 16 bases lay outside the gene matches. Per germline, CDR1 SGHAT and CDR2 FQNNGV. The CDR3 is made up of 19 amino acids. The CDR3 spells CASSLGGRASGGLANEQFF. For the CDR3, the DNA is TGTGCCAGCAGCTTAGGGGGGCGAGCTAGCGGGGGCTTGGCTAATGAGCAGTTCTTC.

The chain combines TRBV29-1 with TRBJ1-1, with a weak D call TRBD1 (6 bases). Per the germline V gene, CDR1 is SQVTM and CDR2 is ANQGSEA. Deletions cut 7 bases from V and 5 bases from J, with 29 bases between. This CDR3 has 17 residues. Here the CDR3 DNA reads TGCAGCGCGAGATGGGGAACAGGAACTTACCAGGGGACTGAAGCTTTCTTT. Protein product: CSARWGTGTYQGTEAFF.

This clonotype was counted at least ten times. The genes are TRBV24-1 and TRBJ1-5; the match to TRBD1 covers 10 bases. V lost 4 bases and J lost 5; bases outside the gene matches: 4. In germline, CDR1 is KGHDR, CDR2 SFDVKD. CDR3 length equals 15 residues. The CDR3 protein is CATSDGGQGDQPQHF. The DNA of the CDR3 is TGTGCCACCAGTGACGGAGGACAGGGGGATCAGCCCCAGCATTTT.

This clonotype came up many times. V and J are TRBV29-1 and TRBJ1-1; possible D gene TRBD1, 5 bases. Germline CDR1 is SQVTM and CDR2 is ANQGSEA. CDR3 length: 14 residues. V was clipped by 1 base and J by 4 bases, with 13 bases between them. The CDR3 nucleotides read TGCAGCGTTGAAGGGAATCCCGGGGGCACTGAAGCTTTCTTT. Residues: CSVEGNPGGTEAFF.

This clonotype was detected only a few times. The rearrangement uses TRBV9 and TRBJ2-1; D gene uncertain. Per the germline V gene, CDR1 is SGDLS and CDR2 is YYNGEE. CDR3 length equals 15 residues. V dropped 0 bases and J dropped 3 bases, with 10 bases sitting between them. The CDR3 here is CASSVEGADYNEQFF. The CDR3 region has the DNA TGTGCCAGCAGCGTAGAAGGCGCAGACTACAATGAGCAGTTCTTC.